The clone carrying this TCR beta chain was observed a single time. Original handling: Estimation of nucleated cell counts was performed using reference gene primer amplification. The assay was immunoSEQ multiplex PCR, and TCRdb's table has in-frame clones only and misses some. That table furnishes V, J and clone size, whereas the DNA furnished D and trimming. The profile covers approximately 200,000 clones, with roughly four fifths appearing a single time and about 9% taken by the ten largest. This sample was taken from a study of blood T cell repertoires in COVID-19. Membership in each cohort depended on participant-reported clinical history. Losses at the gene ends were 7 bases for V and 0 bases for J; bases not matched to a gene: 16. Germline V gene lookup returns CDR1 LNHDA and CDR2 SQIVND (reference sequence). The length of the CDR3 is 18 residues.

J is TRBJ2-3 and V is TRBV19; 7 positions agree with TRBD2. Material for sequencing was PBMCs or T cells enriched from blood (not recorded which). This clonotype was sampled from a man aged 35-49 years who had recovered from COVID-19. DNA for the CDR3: TGTGCCAGTAAGGGGCTAGCGGAGACCGGGGTGAGCACAGATACGCAGTATTTT. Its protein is CASKGLAETGVSTDTQYF.